The 28 T cell receptor beta chains listed next were all sequenced from one sample in a study of CD8+ T cells in alopecia areata. RNA was isolated and reverse transcribed to cDNA, the sequencing template. TCRdb keeps only in-frame clones here, not all; method: immunoSEQ multiplex PCR. The data contain about 64,000 clones, roughly 46% of them singletons. The sequencing sample was made of NKG2D-low CD8+ T cells sorted from blood. Every receptor here comes from a human donor with alopecia areata.

This chain joins TRBV9 and TRBJ2-5, with no clear D. The germline V gene encodes CDR1 SGDLS and CDR2 YYNGEE. This CDR3 has 14 amino acids. The V and J ends lost 0 bases and 0 bases respectively, with 6 bases between them. CDR3 nucleotide sequence: TGTGCCAGCAGCGTAGCTACGGACCAAGAGACCCAGTACTTC. Residues: CASSVATDQETQYF. The full variable domain, rest sourced from reference TRBV9 and TRBJ2-5, is DSGVTQTPKHLITATGQRVTLRCSPRSGDLSVYWYQQSLDQGLQFLIQYYNGEERAKGNILERFSAQQFPDLHSELNLSSLELGDSALYFCASSVATDQETQYFGPGTRLLVL.

This chain joins TRBV4-3 and TRBJ2-2, with D unclear. The V gene's germline CDR1 is LGHNA and CDR2 YSLEER. This CDR3 has 13 residues. V lost 6 bases and J 1 base, leaving 6 bases between the germline ends. The CDR3 DNA follows: TGCGCCAGCAGACCTGAGAACACCGGGGAGCTGTTTTTT. This sequence encodes CASRPENTGELFF.

This rearrangement joins TRBV13 to TRBJ2-7; TRBD2 agrees at 10 bases. CDR1 and CDR2 from the germline V gene are PRHDT and FYEKMQ (reference sequence). Unmatched junction bases numbered 8, after V lost 5 bases and J lost 7 bases. The CDR3 loop spans 14 amino acids. Written as DNA, the CDR3 is TGTGCCAGCAGCGAAGCGGGAGGGCCCCAGGAGCAGTACTTC. As protein: CASSEAGGPQEQYF.

The gene calls are TRBV14 and TRBJ1-6; no clear D gene. The length of the CDR3 is 14 residues. The germline V and J ends were trimmed by 4 bases and 6 bases, with 10 bases remaining between them. Germline V CDR1 and CDR2: SGHDN, FVKESK. The CDR3 protein is CASSPRSGNSPLHF. For the CDR3, the DNA is TGTGCCAGCAGCCCCAGGTCGGGTAATTCACCCCTCCACTTT.

In DNA, the CDR3 is TGTGCCAGCAGTTTAGACGCCGCGGGCTACGAGCAGTACTTC. Translating gives CASSLDAAGYEQYF. The V and J genes are TRBV27 and TRBJ2-7, with a tentative D call TRBD2 (5 bases). V was shortened by 2 bases and J by 3 bases, with 11 bases between the two germline ends. The CDR3 spans 14 residues. The germline V gene encodes CDR1 MNHEY and CDR2 SMNVEV (reference sequence).

This chain links TRBV7-9 with TRBJ2-5; D possibly uses TRBD1 or TRBD2 (6 bases each). Germline CDR1 and CDR2: SEHNR and FQNEAQ (reference sequence). The CDR3 is 18 residues long. Trimming left V 2 bases short and J 2 bases short, with 21 bases between. CDR3 nucleotides: TGTGCCAGCAGCTTAAAGTATTCCGGGGGCGATAGACAAGAGACCCAGTACTTC. Translated, it gives CASSLKYSGGDRQETQYF.

In its sample, this clone was seen a few times. This chain links TRBV6-1 with TRBJ2-2; D gene unclear. The ends were cut back, 5 bases at V and 7 bases at J, with 8 bases in the middle. Germline values: CDR1 MNHNS, CDR2 SASEGT. The CDR3 has 12 residues. DNA of the CDR3: TGTGCCAGCAGTCGACCTGTCGGGGAGCTGTTTTTT. This encodes CASSRPVGELFF.

V usage is TRBV5-6 and J usage is TRBJ1-1; TRBD1 is a possible D gene (6 bases). Germline V gives CDR1 SGHDT, CDR2 YYEEEE. V dropped 1 base and J dropped 4 bases, with 8 bases sitting between them. The CDR3 length is 13 residues. The CDR3 protein is CASSLWGATEAFF. As DNA, the CDR3 is TGTGCCAGCAGCTTGTGGGGGGCCACTGAAGCTTTCTTT.

The V call is TRBV19, the J call TRBJ2-1; no definite D call. The CDR3 loop spans 14 amino acids. CDR1 is LNHDA and CDR2 is SQIVND in the germline V gene (reference sequence). V lost 3 bases and J 7 bases, leaving 13 bases between the germline ends. DNA of the CDR3: TGTGCCAGTAGTATTGGAGCCTTACTAAATGAGCAGTTCTTC. Protein: CASSIGALLNEQFF.

The genes are TRBV7-9 and TRBJ2-1; D may be TRBD2 (5 bases). This CDR3 is built from 14 residues. Germline V gives CDR1 SEHNR, CDR2 FQNEAQ (reference sequence). V was trimmed by 4 bases and J by 1 base, leaving 8 bases between them. The CDR3 DNA reads TGTGCCAGCAGCTCCGGGAATTCCTACAATGAGCAGTTCTTC. It is translated as CASSSGNSYNEQFF.

The chain joins TRBV13 to TRBJ2-5; a possible D gene is TRBD2 (5 bases). The V gene's germline CDR1 is PRHDT and CDR2 FYEKMQ (reference sequence). This CDR3 comprises 14 residues. V lost 6 bases and J 4 bases, leaving 15 bases between the germline ends. The CDR3 region is CASSPRGIGETQYF. The CDR3 DNA sequence: TGTGCCAGCAGTCCACGGGGAATTGGAGAGACCCAGTACTTC.

The V gene is TRBV2, the J gene TRBJ2-7; tentative D call: TRBD2 (5 bases). V dropped 2 bases and J dropped 3 bases, with 8 bases sitting between them. Germline V gene lookup returns CDR1 SNHLY and CDR2 FYNNEI. The CDR3 covers 13 residues. CDR3 in amino acids: CASSELASYEQYF. In DNA form, the CDR3 reads TGTGCCAGCAGTGAACTAGCTAGCTACGAGCAGTACTTC.

The V and J genes are TRBV29-1 and TRBJ2-7; TRBD1 aligns across 8 bases. This CDR3 is built from 13 residues. Germline V gene data show CDR1 as SQVTM and CDR2 as ANQGSEA. V shed 7 bases, J shed 5 bases, and the junction held 10 bases outside the gene matches. CDR3 amino acids: CSGVGQGFHEQYF. CDR3 DNA sequence: TGCAGCGGAGTCGGACAGGGCTTCCACGAGCAGTACTTC.

Note on this clone: Relative to the germline gene, one junction end is altered; a read error may explain this. The chain joins TRBV4-3 to TRBJ2-6; 9 bases are a match to TRBD1. Germline V lookup: CDR1 LGHNA, CDR2 YSLEER. CDR3 length: 14 residues. CDR3 sequence: CASSQSQGASVLTF. CDR3 nucleotide sequence: TGCGCCAGCAGCCAATCACAGGGGGCCAGCGTCCTGACTTTC.

This clone occurred once. The chain carries TRBV11-2 and TRBJ2-7; no reliable D call. V was cut by 2 bases and J by 2 bases, with 10 bases left in between. The CDR3 totals 14 residues. CDR1 is SGHAT and CDR2 is FQNNGV in the germline V gene. CDR3 in amino acids: CASSLTDATYEQYF. CDR3 bases: TGTGCCAGCAGCTTAACAGATGCGACCTACGAGCAGTACTTC.

The V and J genes are TRBV6-1 and TRBJ2-3; 10 bases are shared with TRBD2. The junction had 11 bases not matched to a gene; V was cut back by 6 bases and J by 2 bases. The CDR3 sequence is 17 residues long. CDR1 and CDR2 from the germline V gene are MNHNS and SASEGT. This chain's CDR3 is CASSESGLADFTDTQYF. The CDR3 DNA follows: TGTGCCAGCAGCGAAAGCGGACTAGCGGATTTCACAGATACGCAGTATTTT.

CDR3 amino acids: CASSQDGATGANVLTF. CDR3 DNA: TGCGCCAGCAGCCAAGATGGGGCGACCGGGGCCAACGTCCTGACTTTC. V gene TRBV4-3 combines with J gene TRBJ2-6; a weak D match, TRBD1 (5 bases). CDR3 length: 16 residues. Germline V gene lookup returns CDR1 LGHNA and CDR2 YSLEER. Trimming took off 0 bases at V and 4 bases at J, with 10 bases between the two ends.

The chain's CDR3 is CSVEGGEPNAPYEQYF. CDR3 in DNA: TGCAGCGTTGAAGGTGGTGAACCGAATGCCCCTTACGAGCAGTACTTC. J is TRBJ2-7 and V is TRBV29-1, with D hard to call. Trimming removed 1 base from V and 4 bases from J, with 20 bases in between. The CDR3 extends over 16 amino acids. CDR1 and CDR2 (germline): SQVTM, ANQGSEA.

V and J are TRBV9 and TRBJ2-1; 7 bases are shared with TRBD1. Germline assignment: CDR1 SGDLS and CDR2 YYNGEE. The CDR3 has 17 amino acids. V trimming: 3 bases; J trimming: 4 bases; junction bases outside the gene matches: 13. The CDR3 loop is CASSALAPGQIYNEQFF. CDR3 in DNA: TGTGCCAGCAGCGCGTTAGCCCCGGGACAGATATACAATGAGCAGTTCTTC. The variable domain in full, completed from reference TRBV9 and TRBJ2-1, reads DSGVTQTPKHLITATGQRVTLRCSPRSGDLSVYWYQQSLDQGLQFLIQYYNGEERAKGNILERFSAQQFPDLHSELNLSSLELGDSALYFCASSALAPGQIYNEQFFGPGTRLTVL.

The rearrangement uses TRBV2 and TRBJ2-7; 9 nucleotides line up with TRBD1. The length of the CDR3 is 15 residues. With 5 bases clipped from V and 2 bases from J, the junction kept 7 bases outside the gene matches. Germline CDR1 reads SNHLY; CDR2 reads FYNNEI. CDR3 region: CASSRDRVETYEQYF. In DNA form, the CDR3 reads TGTGCCAGCAGTAGGGACAGGGTGGAGACCTACGAGCAGTACTTC.

This clone was seen only a few times. V gene TRBV29-1 combines with J gene TRBJ1-2; D gene uncertain. Trimming cost V 1 base and J 8 bases, with 5 bases left between them. The CDR3 has 10 residues. Germline V lookup: CDR1 SQVTM, CDR2 ANQGSEA. The DNA for the CDR3 is TGCAGCGTTGAAGCGGTGGGCTACACCTTC. Translated, it gives CSVEAVGYTF.

J is TRBJ2-7 and V is TRBV5-1, with 8 bases aligning to TRBD1. Germline loops: CDR1 SGHRS, CDR2 YFSETQ. Losses at the gene ends were 0 bases for V and 3 bases for J; bases not matched to a gene: 5. The CDR3 spans 15 residues. CDR3 DNA: TGCGCCAGCAGCTTGGCCGCAGGGGGCTTCTACGAGCAGTACTTC. Its translation: CASSLAAGGFYEQYF.

CDR3 bases: TGTGCCAGCAGCTTAGGCCAGGGGTTGCCTGAAGCTTTCTTT. Amino acid sequence: CASSLGQGLPEAFF. The gene calls are TRBV13 and TRBJ1-1; D possibly corresponds to TRBD1 (6 bases). The CDR3 has 14 residues. V gave up 0 bases and J gave up 6 bases, with 11 bases separating them. Germline V gene lookup returns CDR1 PRHDT and CDR2 FYEKMQ (reference sequence).

By proportion, this clone is medium-sized. V usage is TRBV7-9 and J usage is TRBJ1-1; tentatively, D is TRBD1 (6 bases). The CDR3 runs 13 residues. CDR1 SEHNR and CDR2 FQNEAQ come from the germline V gene (reference sequence). Trimming pared 5 bases from V and 11 bases from J, leaving 18 bases between. DNA for the CDR3: TGTGCCAGCAGCCCTCAGGGCCCGAGGGGGGCTTTCTTT. As protein: CASSPQGPRGAFF. Full variable domain (rest looked up from reference TRBV7-9 and TRBJ1-1): DTGVSQNPRHKITKRGQNVTFRCDPISEHNRLYWYRQTLGQGPEFLTYFQNEAQLEKSRLLSDRFSAERPKGSFSTLEIQRTEQGDSAMYLCASSPQGPRGAFFGQGTRLTVV.

The chain employs TRBV6-6 and TRBJ2-1; D remains ambiguous. CDR3 size: 12 residues. Germline-derived CDR1 and CDR2 are MNHNY and SVGAGI (reference sequence). Trimming stripped 6 bases from V and 6 bases from J, with 9 bases between. CDR3 residues: CASSAALNEQFF. DNA of the CDR3: TGTGCCAGCAGCGCGGCCCTCAATGAGCAGTTCTTC.

The V gene is TRBV5-1, the J gene TRBJ1-1, with 9 bases lining up with TRBD1. From germline, CDR1 is SGHRS and CDR2 YFSETQ. CDR3 length equals 15 residues. The ends lost 4 bases at V and 3 bases at J; junction bases unmatched: 7. DNA of the CDR3: TGCGCCAGCAGCGTGATACAGGGGGCTCACACTGAAGCTTTCTTT. Translated, it gives CASSVIQGAHTEAFF.

J is TRBJ2-2 and V is TRBV6-5, with TRBD1 matching over 7 bases. This CDR3 comprises 15 residues. Losses at the gene ends were 5 bases for V and 1 base for J; bases not matched to a gene: 4. Germline loops: CDR1 MNHEY, CDR2 SVGAGI. CDR3 sequence reads: CASSRDSENTGELFF. The CDR3 coding sequence is TGTGCCAGCAGTCGGGACAGTGAGAACACCGGGGAGCTGTTTTTT.

V is TRBV27 and J is TRBJ2-3; TRBD1 is a possible D gene (6 bases). The germline V and J ends were trimmed by 10 bases and 1 base, with 15 bases remaining between them. The CDR3 loop spans 14 amino acids. Germline CDR1 MNHEY, CDR2 SMNVEV (reference sequence). The CDR3 DNA follows: TGTGCCACCACCCTCAGGGGCGGCACAGATACGCAGTATTTT. It is translated as CATTLRGGTDTQYF.